This TCR beta chain was identified in a study of cytomegalovirus exposure and HLA in healthy donors. CDR1 and CDR2 (germline): LNHDA, SQIVND (reference sequence). This CDR3 is built from 15 residues. With 0 bases removed from V and 4 bases from J, the gap between germline ends came to 13 bases. The study ran its PCR with 60 Vbeta and 13 Jbeta primers. The repertoire was sequenced with immunoSEQ multiplex PCR; TCRdb's copy has only in-frame clones and lacks some. The sample shows approximately 130,000 clones, over 65% of them seen only once. The clonotype originates from a woman aged 40-49 years in good health and CMV-seronegative. The rearrangement uses TRBV19 and TRBJ2-7; D perhaps matches TRBD1 (5 bases). Material: PBMCs. CDR3 sequence (DNA): TGTGCCAGTAGTATAGATCACGCGGCAGGGTACGAGCAGTACTTC. It codes for CASSIDHAAGYEQYF.